This T cell receptor (beta chain) appears in the sequencing data of a study of blood T cell repertoires in COVID-19. Study information: In each case, the material was cDNA or gDNA derived from T cells, B-cell-depleted T cells, or PBMCs.

The CDR3 length is 17 residues. The germline V gene has CDR1 MNHEY and CDR2 SVGEGT. V shed 6 bases, J shed 0 bases, and the junction held 12 bases outside the gene matches. TCRdb's table, derived via immunoSEQ multiplex PCR, lists solely in-frame clones and lacks some. The top ten clones hold roughly a tenth of a sample with over 120,000 clones, around 84% of them seen once. This clone has only a few counts. The sequencing input was peripheral blood. The origin of this receptor is a man between 60 and 75 years old with active or convalescent COVID-19. The V and J genes are TRBV6-2 or TRBV6-3 and TRBJ2-5; TRBD1 agrees at 8 bases. CDR3 loop: CASSPTTGDFYQETQYF. CDR3 in DNA: TGTGCCAGCAGCCCTACGACAGGGGACTTCTACCAAGAGACCCAGTACTTC.